A selection of T cell receptor beta chains follows, all from one sample in a study of control samples from healthy donors and cancer patients. The table came from immunoSEQ multiplex PCR; TCRdb's copy has only in-frame clones and leaves some out. Here the sample spans about 160,000 clones, approximately 93% being singletons. The sample was blood. Receptor source: a woman aged 40 to 49 in good health. Both conserved end residues are part of each CDR3. The order of the fields is V gene, J gene, CDR3 protein.

V: TRBV7-2; J: TRBJ2-7; CDR3: CASSPDRATNAPYEQYF
V: TRBV27; J: TRBJ1-2; CDR3: CASSPEDGNRLGYTF
V: TRBV5-5; J: TRBJ1-5; CDR3: CASSLGQWGQPQHF
V: TRBV6-6; J: TRBJ1-1; CDR3: CATANRQINTEAFF
V: TRBV7-2; J: TRBJ2-1; CDR3: CASSFGGSSNEQFF
V: TRBV12-3/TRBV12-4; J: TRBJ1-4; CDR3: CASSFWGKLFF
V: TRBV7-2; J: TRBJ1-2; CDR3: CASSLASYGVTVYGYTF
V: TRBV28; J: TRBJ2-3; CDR3: CASSPAGLAADTQYF
V: TRBV5-6; J: TRBJ2-5; CDR3: CASSLGPGGETQYF
V: TRBV2; J: TRBJ2-3; CDR3: CASRLRPDTQYF